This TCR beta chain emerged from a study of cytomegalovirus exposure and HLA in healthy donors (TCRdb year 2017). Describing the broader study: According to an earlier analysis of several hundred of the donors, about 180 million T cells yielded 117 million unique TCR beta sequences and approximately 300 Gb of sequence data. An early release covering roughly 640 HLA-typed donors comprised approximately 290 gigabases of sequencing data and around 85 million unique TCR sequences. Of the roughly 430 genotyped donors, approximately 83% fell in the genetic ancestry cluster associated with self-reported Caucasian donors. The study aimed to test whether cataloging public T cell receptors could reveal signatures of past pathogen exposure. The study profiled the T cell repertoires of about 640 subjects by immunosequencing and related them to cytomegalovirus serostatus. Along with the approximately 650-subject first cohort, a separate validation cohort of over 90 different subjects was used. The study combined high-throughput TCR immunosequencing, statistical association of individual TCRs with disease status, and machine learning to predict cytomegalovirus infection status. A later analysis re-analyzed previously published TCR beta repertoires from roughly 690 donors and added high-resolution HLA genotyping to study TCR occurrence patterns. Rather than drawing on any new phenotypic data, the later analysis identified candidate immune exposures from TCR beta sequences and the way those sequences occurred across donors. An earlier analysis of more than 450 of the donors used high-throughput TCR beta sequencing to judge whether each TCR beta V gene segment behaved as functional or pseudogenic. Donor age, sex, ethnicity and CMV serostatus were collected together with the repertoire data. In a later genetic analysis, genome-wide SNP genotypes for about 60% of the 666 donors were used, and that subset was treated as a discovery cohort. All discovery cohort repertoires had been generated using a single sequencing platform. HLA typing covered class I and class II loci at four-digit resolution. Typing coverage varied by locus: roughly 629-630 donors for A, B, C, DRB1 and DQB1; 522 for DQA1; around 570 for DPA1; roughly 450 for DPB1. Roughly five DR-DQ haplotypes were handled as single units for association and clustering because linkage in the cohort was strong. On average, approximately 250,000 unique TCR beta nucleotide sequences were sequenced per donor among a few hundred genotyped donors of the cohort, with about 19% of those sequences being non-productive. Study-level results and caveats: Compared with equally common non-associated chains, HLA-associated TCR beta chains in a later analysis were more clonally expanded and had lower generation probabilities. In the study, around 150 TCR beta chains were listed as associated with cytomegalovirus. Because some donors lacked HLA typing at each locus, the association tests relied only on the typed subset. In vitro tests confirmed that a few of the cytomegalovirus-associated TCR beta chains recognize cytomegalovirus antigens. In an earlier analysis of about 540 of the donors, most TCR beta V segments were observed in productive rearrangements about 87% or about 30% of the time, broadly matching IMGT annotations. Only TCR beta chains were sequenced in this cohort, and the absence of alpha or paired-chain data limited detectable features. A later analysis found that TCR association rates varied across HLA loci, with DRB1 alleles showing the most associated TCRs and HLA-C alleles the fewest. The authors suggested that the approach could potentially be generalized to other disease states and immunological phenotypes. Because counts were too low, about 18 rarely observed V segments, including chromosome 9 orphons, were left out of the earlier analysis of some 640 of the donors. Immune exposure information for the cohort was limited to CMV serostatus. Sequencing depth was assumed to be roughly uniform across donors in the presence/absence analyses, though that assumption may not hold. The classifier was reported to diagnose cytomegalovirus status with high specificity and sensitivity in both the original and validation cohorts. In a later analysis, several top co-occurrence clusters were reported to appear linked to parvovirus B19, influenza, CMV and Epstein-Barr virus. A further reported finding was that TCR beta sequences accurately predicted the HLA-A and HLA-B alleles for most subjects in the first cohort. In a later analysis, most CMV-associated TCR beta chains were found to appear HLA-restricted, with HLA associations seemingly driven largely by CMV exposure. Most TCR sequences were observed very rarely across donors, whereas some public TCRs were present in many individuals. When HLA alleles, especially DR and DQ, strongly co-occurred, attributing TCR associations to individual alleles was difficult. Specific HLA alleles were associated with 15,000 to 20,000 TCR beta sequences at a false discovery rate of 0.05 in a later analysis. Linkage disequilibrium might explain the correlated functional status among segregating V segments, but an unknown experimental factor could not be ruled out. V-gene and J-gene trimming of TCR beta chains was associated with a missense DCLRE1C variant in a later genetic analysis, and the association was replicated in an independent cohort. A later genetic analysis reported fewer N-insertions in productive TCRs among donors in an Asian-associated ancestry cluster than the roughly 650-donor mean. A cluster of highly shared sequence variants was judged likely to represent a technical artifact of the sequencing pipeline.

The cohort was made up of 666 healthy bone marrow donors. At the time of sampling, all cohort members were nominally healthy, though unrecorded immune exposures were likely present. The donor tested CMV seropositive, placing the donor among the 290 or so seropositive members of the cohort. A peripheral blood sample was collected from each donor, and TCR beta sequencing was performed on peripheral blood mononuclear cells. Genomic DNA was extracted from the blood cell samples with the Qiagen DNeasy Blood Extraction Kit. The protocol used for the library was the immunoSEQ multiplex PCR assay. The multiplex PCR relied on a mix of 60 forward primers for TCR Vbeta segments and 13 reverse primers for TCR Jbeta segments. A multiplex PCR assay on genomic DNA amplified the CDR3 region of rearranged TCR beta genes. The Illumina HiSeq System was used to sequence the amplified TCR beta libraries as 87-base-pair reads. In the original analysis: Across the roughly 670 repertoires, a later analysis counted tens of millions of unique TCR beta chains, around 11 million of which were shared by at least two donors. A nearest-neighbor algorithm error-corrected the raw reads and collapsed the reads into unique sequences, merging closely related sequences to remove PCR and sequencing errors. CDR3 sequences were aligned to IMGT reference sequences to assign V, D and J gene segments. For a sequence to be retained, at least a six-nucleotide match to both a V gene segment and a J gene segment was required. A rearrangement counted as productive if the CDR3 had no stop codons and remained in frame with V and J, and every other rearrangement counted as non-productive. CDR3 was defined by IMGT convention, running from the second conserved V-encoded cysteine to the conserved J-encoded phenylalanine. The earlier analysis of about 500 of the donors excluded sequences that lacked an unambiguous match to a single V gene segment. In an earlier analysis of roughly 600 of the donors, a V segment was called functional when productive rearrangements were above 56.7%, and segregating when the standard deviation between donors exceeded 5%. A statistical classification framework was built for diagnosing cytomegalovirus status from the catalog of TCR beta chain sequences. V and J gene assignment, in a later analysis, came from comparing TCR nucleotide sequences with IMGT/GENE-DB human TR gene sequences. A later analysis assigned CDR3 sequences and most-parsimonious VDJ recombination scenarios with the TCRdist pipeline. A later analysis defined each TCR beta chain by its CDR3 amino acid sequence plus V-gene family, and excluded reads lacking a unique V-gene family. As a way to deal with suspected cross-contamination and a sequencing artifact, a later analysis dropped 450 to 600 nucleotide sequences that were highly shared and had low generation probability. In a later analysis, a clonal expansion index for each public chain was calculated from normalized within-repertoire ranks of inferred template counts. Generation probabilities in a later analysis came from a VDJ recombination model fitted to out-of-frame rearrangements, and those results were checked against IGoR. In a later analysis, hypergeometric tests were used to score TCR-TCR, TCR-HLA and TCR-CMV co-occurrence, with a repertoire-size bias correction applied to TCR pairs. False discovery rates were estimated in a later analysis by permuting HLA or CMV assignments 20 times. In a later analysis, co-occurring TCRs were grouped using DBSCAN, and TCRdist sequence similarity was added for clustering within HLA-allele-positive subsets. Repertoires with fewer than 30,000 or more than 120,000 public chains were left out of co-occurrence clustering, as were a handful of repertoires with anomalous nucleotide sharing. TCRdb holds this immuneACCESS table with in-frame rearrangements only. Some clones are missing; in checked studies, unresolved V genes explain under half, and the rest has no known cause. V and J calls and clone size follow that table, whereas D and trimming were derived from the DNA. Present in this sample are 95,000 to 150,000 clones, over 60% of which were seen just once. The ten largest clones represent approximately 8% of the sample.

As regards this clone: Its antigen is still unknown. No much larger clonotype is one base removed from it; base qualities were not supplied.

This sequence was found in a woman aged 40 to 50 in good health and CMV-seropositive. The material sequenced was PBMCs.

This receptor carries the CDR3 CASGGAGTSFDEQFF. The DNA is as follows: TGTGCTAGTGGAGGGGCCGGGACTAGCTTCGATGAGCAGTTCTTC. The chain was built from TRBV12-5 and TRBJ2-1; 9 middle bases align to TRBD2. For CDR1 and CDR2, the germline V gene lists LGHNT and FRNRAP. From its cysteine to its phenylalanine, the CDR3 spans 15 amino acids. The DNA shown is the 45-base CDR3, in frame from base 1. Germline trimming amounts to 6 bases on V and 8 bases on J, with 11 as the count of junction bases outside the gene matches.